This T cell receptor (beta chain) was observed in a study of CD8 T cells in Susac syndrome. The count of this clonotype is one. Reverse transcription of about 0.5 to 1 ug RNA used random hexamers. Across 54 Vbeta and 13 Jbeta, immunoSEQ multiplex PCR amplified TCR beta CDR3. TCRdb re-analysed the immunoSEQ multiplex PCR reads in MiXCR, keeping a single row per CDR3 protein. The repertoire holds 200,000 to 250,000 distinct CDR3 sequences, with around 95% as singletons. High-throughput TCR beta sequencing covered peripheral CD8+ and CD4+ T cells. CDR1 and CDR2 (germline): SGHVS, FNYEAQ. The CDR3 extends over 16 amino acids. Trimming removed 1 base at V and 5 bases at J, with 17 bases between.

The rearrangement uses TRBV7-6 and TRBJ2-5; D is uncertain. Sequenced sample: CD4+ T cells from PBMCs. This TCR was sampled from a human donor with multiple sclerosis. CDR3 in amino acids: CASSLGATTLGETQYF. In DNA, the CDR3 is TGTGCCAGCAGCTTAGGGGCAACAACCTTGGGGGAGACCCAGTACTTC.